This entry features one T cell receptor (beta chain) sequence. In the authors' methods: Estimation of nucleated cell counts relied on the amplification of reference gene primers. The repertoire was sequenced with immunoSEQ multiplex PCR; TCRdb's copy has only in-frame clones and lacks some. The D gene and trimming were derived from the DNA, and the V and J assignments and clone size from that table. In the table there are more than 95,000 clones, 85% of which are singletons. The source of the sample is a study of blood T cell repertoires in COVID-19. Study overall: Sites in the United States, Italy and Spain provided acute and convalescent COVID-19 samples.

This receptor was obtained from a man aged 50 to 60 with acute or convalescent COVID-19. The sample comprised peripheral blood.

In DNA form, the CDR3 reads TGTGCCAGTAGTATAACAGGGATGGGTGAAAAACTGTTTTTT. This sequence encodes CASSITGMGEKLFF. The rearrangement joins TRBV19 to TRBJ1-4; a possible D gene is TRBD1 (6 bases). This CDR3 region has 14 residues. Trimming shortened V by 2 bases and J by 7 bases, and 11 bases separated the two germline ends. Germline values: CDR1 LNHDA, CDR2 SQIVND (reference sequence).